This TCR beta chain comes out of a study of T cell repertoires in cytomegalovirus infection. This clonotype appeared many times. The V end was cut by 3 bases, the J end by 10 bases, with 10 bases between. CDR3 length: 13 residues. Germline-derived CDR1 and CDR2 are SGHTA and FQGNSA. Each CDR3 protein is one row after TCRdb ran MiXCR on the reads. The table lists roughly 150,000 distinct CDR3 sequences, 20% to 25% of them singletons, with 10% to 11% in the top ten. This TCR came from a human donor in good health (CMV status not recorded). Some clones in this sample may be carry-over from other donors' samples. The V and J genes are TRBV7-2 and TRBJ1-6; D not certain. Sample: PBMCs. In DNA, the CDR3 is TGTGCCAGCAGCTTGGCCGTAATATCACCCCTCCACTTT. As protein: CASSLAVISPLHF.